These 18 T cell receptor beta chains share one sample of origin, sequenced in a study of OX40 agonist ivuxolimab in advanced cancers. This table comes from immunoSEQ multiplex PCR, and its TCRdb copy is limited to in-frame clones, with some not included. The top ten hold more than 10% of the sample, which has fewer than 80,000 clones, roughly 89% seen once. The input for sequencing was CD4+ or CD8+ T cells sorted from blood, taken in a trial of the OX40 agonist ivuxolimab. These receptors were taken from an adult with an advanced solid tumor such as melanoma, head and neck, liver or kidney cancer.

The CDR3 spells CASSPGLSEQFF. CDR3 sequence (DNA): TGCGCCAGCAGCCCGGGACTGAGCGAGCAGTTCTTC. The rearrangement joins TRBV5-1 to TRBJ2-1; tentative D call: TRBD2 (6 bases). CDR3 size: 12 residues. Germline V gene lookup returns CDR1 SGHRS and CDR2 YFSETQ. The V gene lost 4 bases and the J gene lost 10 bases, with 12 bases spanning the gap. The whole variable domain, filled in from reference TRBV5-1 and TRBJ2-1, reads KAGVTQTPRYLIKTRGQQVTLSCSPISGHRSVSWYQQTPGQGLQFLFEYFSETQRNKGNFPGRFSGRQFSNSRSEMNVSTLELGDSALYLCASSPGLSEQFFGPGTRLTVL.

The J gene is TRBJ1-1, the V gene TRBV10-3, with TRBD1 identical over 7 bases. After removal of 2 bases from V and 8 bases from J, the junction contained 11 bases not matched to a gene. CDR1 is ENHRY and CDR2 is SYGVKD in the germline V gene. The CDR3 sequence is 15 residues long. CDR3 nucleotides: TGTGCCATCAGTGAGCTTCTTACAGGGGCCCTCGAAGCTTTCTTT. This sequence encodes CAISELLTGALEAFF.

V usage is TRBV4-1 and J usage is TRBJ1-6, with D perhaps matching TRBD1 (5 bases). The germline V and J ends were trimmed by 0 bases and 3 bases, with 12 bases remaining between them. Germline V gene lookup returns CDR1 MGHRA and CDR2 YSYEKL. The CDR3 length is 17 residues. The CDR3 reads CASSQDWAGIYNSPLHF. Written as DNA, the CDR3 is TGCGCCAGCAGCCAAGATTGGGCAGGGATCTATAATTCACCCCTCCACTTT.

The chain employs TRBV6-5 and TRBJ2-1; D call uncertain. With 4 bases removed from V and 6 bases from J, the gap between germline ends came to 19 bases. CDR3 size: 16 residues. Germline loops: CDR1 MNHEY, CDR2 SVGAGI. The chain's CDR3 is CASSSSLRLGSNEQFF. The CDR3 bases are TGTGCCAGCAGTTCCAGCCTTCGGTTGGGTAGCAATGAGCAGTTCTTC.

The J gene is TRBJ1-1, the V gene TRBV5-6; a weak D match, TRBD1 (6 bases). There are 15 residues in the CDR3. Trimming left V 0 bases short and J 0 bases short, with 9 bases between. Per the germline V gene, CDR1 is SGHDT and CDR2 is YYEEEE. This CDR3 reads CASSLATGMNTEAFF. CDR3 sequence (DNA): TGTGCCAGCAGCTTGGCTACAGGGATGAACACTGAAGCTTTCTTT.

The chain is built from TRBV5-1 and TRBJ2-5; 13 bases match TRBD2. The CDR3 consists of 19 residues. V dropped 0 bases and J dropped 2; count of bases not matched to a gene: 10. Looked up from germline, CDR1 is SGHRS and CDR2 is YFSETQ. CDR3 residues: CASSLGWTSGSGVQETQYF. The CDR3 region has the DNA TGCGCCAGCAGCTTGGGGTGGACTAGCGGGAGCGGGGTGCAAGAGACCCAGTACTTC.

The rearrangement joins TRBV4-1 to TRBJ2-2, with D maybe TRBD1 (5 bases). The V end was cut by 2 bases, the J end by 7 bases, with 14 bases between. The germline gives CDR1 MGHRA, CDR2 YSYEKL. The CDR3 loop spans 15 amino acids. The CDR3 protein is CASSQRTGASGELFF. CDR3 DNA sequence: TGCGCCAGCAGCCAAAGAACAGGTGCCAGCGGGGAGCTGTTTTTT.

The table lists this clone with a count of one. For the CDR3, the DNA is TGTGCCAGCAGCTTAGATGGAACATATGGGGTGAATGAGCAGTTCTTC. Translating it yields CASSLDGTYGVNEQFF. This sequence joins TRBV11-2 and TRBJ2-1, with unresolved D. The CDR3 contains 16 residues. Per the germline V gene, CDR1 is SGHAT and CDR2 is FQNNGV. The ends were cut back, 0 bases at V and 7 bases at J, with 16 bases in the middle.

The chain combines TRBV19 with TRBJ2-1, with 7 bases lining up with TRBD1. This CDR3 comprises 17 residues. Germline trimming cut 3 bases from V and 1 base from J; bases unmatched to any gene: 9. Germline CDR1 LNHDA, CDR2 SQIVND (reference sequence). In nucleotides, the CDR3 is TGTGCCAGTAGTATTCCGTGGACAGGAATTTCCTACAATGAGCAGTTCTTC. Its translation: CASSIPWTGISYNEQFF.

The chain is built from TRBV5-1 and TRBJ1-1; 7 bases line up with TRBD1. This CDR3 comprises 14 residues. The trim removed 4 bases at V and 8 bases at J, leaving 11 bases unmatched. Per germline, CDR1 SGHRS and CDR2 YFSETQ. This chain's CDR3 is CASSGRDRGREAFF. In DNA form, the CDR3 reads TGCGCCAGCAGCGGCCGGGACAGAGGGCGGGAAGCTTTCTTT.

This chain joins TRBV19 and TRBJ2-7, with D possibly called TRBD1 or TRBD2 (6 bases each). This CDR3 spans 13 amino acids. Germline loops: CDR1 LNHDA, CDR2 SQIVND (reference sequence). Trimming cost V 6 bases and J 4 bases, with 13 bases left between them. CDR3 sequence: CASSGRGGYEQYF. CDR3 nucleotide sequence: TGTGCCAGTAGCGGGAGAGGGGGTTACGAGCAGTACTTC.

The gene calls are TRBV13 and TRBJ2-7; 10 nucleotides agree with TRBD1. CDR3 length: 15 residues. Trimming took 5 bases from V and 2 from J; bases not matched to a gene: 6. Germline CDR1 and CDR2: PRHDT and FYEKMQ (reference sequence). The CDR3 region is CASSPRDRGPYEQYF. The CDR3, as DNA: TGTGCCAGCAGCCCAAGGGACAGGGGCCCCTACGAGCAGTACTTC. The complete variable domain, with remaining parts taken from reference TRBV13 and TRBJ2-7, reads AAGVIQSPRHLIKEKRETATLKCYPIPRHDTVYWYQQGPGQDPQFLISFYEKMQSDKGSIPDRFSAQQFSDYHSELNMSSLELGDSALYFCASSPRDRGPYEQYFGPGTRLTVT.

The rearrangement links TRBV19 to TRBJ1-1, with D possibly being TRBD1 (5 bases). This CDR3 has 14 amino acids. Germline CDR1 is LNHDA and CDR2 is SQIVND (reference sequence). With 6 bases removed from V and 5 bases from J, the gap between germline ends came to 16 bases. CDR3 amino acids: CASRGTGESTEAFF. In DNA form, the CDR3 reads TGTGCCAGTAGGGGTACAGGAGAATCGACTGAAGCTTTCTTT. The variable domain in full, with the rest retrieved from reference TRBV19 and TRBJ1-1, is DGGITQSPKYLFRKEGQNVTLSCEQNLNHDAMYWYRQDPGQGLRLIYYSQIVNDFQKGDIAEGYSVSREKKESFPLTVTSAQKNPTAFYLCASRGTGESTEAFFGQGTRLTVV.

Worth noting for this clone: The sample has other DNA sequences that encode this CDR3 too. V is TRBV27 and J is TRBJ2-7, with 10 bases fitting TRBD2. This CDR3 has 13 amino acids. Trimming removed 3 bases from V and 6 bases from J; junction bases left unmatched: 2. The germline gives CDR1 MNHEY, CDR2 SMNVEV (reference sequence). The CDR3 DNA sequence: TGTGCCAGCAGTTTTGGGACTAGCGCCGAGCAGTACTTC. This encodes CASSFGTSAEQYF.

This clone has a single count. CDR3 sequence reads: CASSQRLAGREETQYF. Here the CDR3 DNA reads TGCGCCAGCAGCCAACGACTAGCGGGGAGAGAAGAGACCCAGTACTTC. This chain connects TRBV4-1 to TRBJ2-5, with 11 bases matching TRBD2. Germline trimming cut 2 bases from V and 3 bases from J; bases unmatched to any gene: 5. Germline V lookup: CDR1 MGHRA, CDR2 YSYEKL. This CDR3 is 16 amino acids long.

The chain uses TRBV28 and TRBJ2-7; the match to TRBD1 covers 7 bases. Germline V gene sequence: CDR1 MDHEN, CDR2 SYDVKM. The CDR3 is made up of 14 amino acids. The V and J ends lost 6 bases and 3 bases, in that order; junction bases with no gene match: 8. This chain's CDR3 is CASSPTGEDYEQYF. The CDR3 DNA reads TGTGCCAGCAGCCCTACAGGGGAAGACTACGAGCAGTACTTC.

This rearrangement joins TRBV27 to TRBJ2-7, with 10 bases that match TRBD2. The junction had 10 bases not matched to a gene; V was cut back by 3 bases and J by 5 bases. This CDR3 is built from 16 residues. Germline V gene sequence: CDR1 MNHEY, CDR2 SMNVEV (reference sequence). The CDR3 region is CASSFEAGLAFDEQYF. The DNA for the CDR3 is TGTGCCAGCAGTTTCGAGGCGGGACTAGCGTTTGACGAGCAGTACTTC.

This chain links TRBV27 with TRBJ2-1, with D uncertain. Germline V CDR1 and CDR2: MNHEY, SMNVEV (reference sequence). V lost 4 bases and J lost 7, with 11 bases in between. The CDR3 length is 13 residues. The CDR3 sequence is CASSWGPGNEQFF. The DNA of the CDR3 is TGTGCCAGCAGTTGGGGTCCTGGGAATGAGCAGTTCTTC.